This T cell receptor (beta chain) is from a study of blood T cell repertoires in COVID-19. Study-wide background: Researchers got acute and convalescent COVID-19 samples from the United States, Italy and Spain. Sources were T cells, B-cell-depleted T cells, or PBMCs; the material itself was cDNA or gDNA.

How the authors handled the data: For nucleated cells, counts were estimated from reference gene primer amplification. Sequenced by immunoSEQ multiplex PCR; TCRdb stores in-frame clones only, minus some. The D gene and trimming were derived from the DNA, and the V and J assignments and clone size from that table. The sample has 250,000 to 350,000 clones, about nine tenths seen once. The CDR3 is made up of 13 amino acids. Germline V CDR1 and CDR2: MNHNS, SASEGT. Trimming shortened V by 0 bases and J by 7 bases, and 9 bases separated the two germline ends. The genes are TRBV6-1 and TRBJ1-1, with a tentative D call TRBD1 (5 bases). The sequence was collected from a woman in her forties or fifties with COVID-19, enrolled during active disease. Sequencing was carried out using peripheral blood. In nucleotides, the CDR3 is TGTGCCAGCAGTGAAGCTGGGGCAGATGAAGCTTTCTTT. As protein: CASSEAGADEAFF.